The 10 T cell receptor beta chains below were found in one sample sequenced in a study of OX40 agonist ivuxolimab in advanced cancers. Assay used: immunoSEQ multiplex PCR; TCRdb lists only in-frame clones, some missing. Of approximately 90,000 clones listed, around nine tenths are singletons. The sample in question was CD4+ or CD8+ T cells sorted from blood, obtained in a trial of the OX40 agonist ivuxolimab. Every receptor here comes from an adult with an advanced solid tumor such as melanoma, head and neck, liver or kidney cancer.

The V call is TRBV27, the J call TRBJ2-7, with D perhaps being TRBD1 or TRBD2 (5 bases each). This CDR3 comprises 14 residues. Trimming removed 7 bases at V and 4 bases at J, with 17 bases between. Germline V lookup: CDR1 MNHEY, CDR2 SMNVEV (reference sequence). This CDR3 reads CASKRRDRGYEQYF. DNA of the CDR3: TGTGCCAGCAAAAGACGGGACCGAGGGTACGAGCAGTACTTC.

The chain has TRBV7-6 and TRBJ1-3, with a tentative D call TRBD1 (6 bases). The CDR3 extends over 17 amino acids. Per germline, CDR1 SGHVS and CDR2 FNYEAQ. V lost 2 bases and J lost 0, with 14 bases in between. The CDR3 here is CASSLSGTGSSGNTIYF. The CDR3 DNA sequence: TGTGCCAGCAGCTTAAGTGGAACAGGGAGCTCTGGAAACACCATATATTTT.

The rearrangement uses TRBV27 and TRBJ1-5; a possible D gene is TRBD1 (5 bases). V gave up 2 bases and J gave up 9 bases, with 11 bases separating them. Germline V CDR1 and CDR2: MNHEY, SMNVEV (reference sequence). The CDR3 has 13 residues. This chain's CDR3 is CASSLAAGLPQHF. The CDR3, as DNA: TGTGCCAGCAGTTTAGCAGCAGGGCTGCCCCAGCATTTT.

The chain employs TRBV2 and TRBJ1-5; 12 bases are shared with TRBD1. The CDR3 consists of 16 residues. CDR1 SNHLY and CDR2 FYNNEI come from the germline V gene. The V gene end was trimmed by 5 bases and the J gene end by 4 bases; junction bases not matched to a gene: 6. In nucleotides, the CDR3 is TGTGCCAGCAGTAATCCGGGACAGGGGGCGAATCAGCCCCAGCATTTT. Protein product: CASSNPGQGANQPQHF.

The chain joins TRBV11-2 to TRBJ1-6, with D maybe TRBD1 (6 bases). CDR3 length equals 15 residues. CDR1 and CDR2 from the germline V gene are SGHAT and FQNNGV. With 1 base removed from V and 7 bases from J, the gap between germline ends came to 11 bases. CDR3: CASSLGGARNSPLHF. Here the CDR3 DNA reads TGTGCCAGCAGCTTAGGGGGGGCGAGGAATTCACCCCTCCACTTT.

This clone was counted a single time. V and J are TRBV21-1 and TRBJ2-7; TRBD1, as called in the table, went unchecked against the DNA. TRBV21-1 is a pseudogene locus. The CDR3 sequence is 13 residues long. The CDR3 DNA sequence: TGTGCCAGCAGCAAAGGGACAGCCTACGAGCAGTACTTC. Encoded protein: CASSKGTAYEQYF.

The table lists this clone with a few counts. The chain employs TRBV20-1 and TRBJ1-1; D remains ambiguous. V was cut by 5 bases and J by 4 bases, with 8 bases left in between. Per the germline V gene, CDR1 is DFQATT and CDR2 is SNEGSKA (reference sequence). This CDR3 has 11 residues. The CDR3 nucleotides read TGCAGTGCTGCCGGGCCCACTGAAGCTTTCTTT. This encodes CSAAGPTEAFF.

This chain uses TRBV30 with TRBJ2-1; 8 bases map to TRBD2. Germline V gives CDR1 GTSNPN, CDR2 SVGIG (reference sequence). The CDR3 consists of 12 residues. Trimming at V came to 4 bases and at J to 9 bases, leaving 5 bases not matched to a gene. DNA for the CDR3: TGTGCCTGGACTAGCGGGTCAGGTGAGCAGTTCTTC. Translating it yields CAWTSGSGEQFF.

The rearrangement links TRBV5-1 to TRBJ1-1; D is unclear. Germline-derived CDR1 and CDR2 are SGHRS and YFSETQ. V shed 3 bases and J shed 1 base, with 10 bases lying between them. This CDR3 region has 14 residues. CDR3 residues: CASSSDNQNTEAFF. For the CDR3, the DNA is TGCGCCAGCAGCTCTGACAACCAGAACACTGAAGCTTTCTTT. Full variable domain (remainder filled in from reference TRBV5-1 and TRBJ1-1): KAGVTQTPRYLIKTRGQQVTLSCSPISGHRSVSWYQQTPGQGLQFLFEYFSETQRNKGNFPGRFSGRQFSNSRSEMNVSTLELGDSALYLCASSSDNQNTEAFFGQGTRLTVV.

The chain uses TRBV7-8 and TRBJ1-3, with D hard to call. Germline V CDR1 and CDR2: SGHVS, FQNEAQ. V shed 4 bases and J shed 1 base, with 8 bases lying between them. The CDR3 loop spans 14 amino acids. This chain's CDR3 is CASSSGGSGNTIYF. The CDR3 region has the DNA TGTGCCAGCAGCTCCGGAGGTTCTGGAAACACCATATATTTT. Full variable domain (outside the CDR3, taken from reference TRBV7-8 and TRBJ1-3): GAGVSQSPRYKVAKRGQDVALRCDPISGHVSLFWYQQALGQGPEFLTYFQNEAQLDKSGLPSDRFFAERPEGSVSTLKIQRTQQEDSAVYLCASSSGGSGNTIYFGEGSWLTVV.